This entry lists 27 T cell receptor beta chains sequenced from one sample in a study of OX40 agonist ivuxolimab in advanced cancers. This table comes from immunoSEQ multiplex PCR, and its TCRdb copy is limited to in-frame clones, with some not included. The table has under 80,000 clones, 88% seen once; the top ten hold around 4.3%. The source was CD4+ or CD8+ T cells sorted from blood, collected in a trial of the OX40 agonist ivuxolimab. All receptors come from an adult with an advanced solid tumor such as melanoma, head and neck, liver or kidney cancer.

V usage is TRBV6-1 and J usage is TRBJ2-5; D could derive from TRBD1 or TRBD2 (7 bases each). Germline V gene lookup returns CDR1 MNHNS and CDR2 SASEGT. V lost 4 bases to trimming and J lost 1 base, with 19 bases between them. The CDR3 totals 17 residues. The CDR3 is CASSGGGTAVFQETQYF. Here the CDR3 DNA reads TGTGCCAGCAGTGGGGGGGGGACAGCAGTTTTCCAAGAGACCCAGTACTTC.

The chain employs TRBV7-6 and TRBJ2-3; D is unresolved. Trimming pared 2 bases from V and 8 bases from J, leaving 8 bases between. Germline loops: CDR1 SGHVS, CDR2 FNYEAQ. The CDR3 covers 12 residues. The CDR3 bases are TGTGCCAGCAGCTTAACTCTGGGTACGCAGTATTTT. It codes for CASSLTLGTQYF.

This clone was observed a single time. The chain employs TRBV18 and TRBJ2-1, with D tentatively TRBD2 (6 bases). CDR1 is KGHSH, CDR2 LQKENI, per germline. The germline V and J ends were trimmed by 2 bases and 8 bases, with 16 bases remaining between them. The CDR3 has 15 residues. CDR3 amino acids: CASSPNHGLIDEQFF. CDR3 in DNA: TGTGCCAGCTCACCAAACCACGGACTAATCGATGAGCAGTTCTTC. Supplemented by reference TRBV18 and TRBJ2-1, the full variable domain reads NAGVMQNPRHLVRRRGQEARLRCSPMKGHSHVYWYRQLPEEGLKFMVYLQKENIIDESGMPKERFSAEFPKEGPSILRIQQVVRGDSAAYFCASSPNHGLIDEQFFGPGTRLTVL.

The chain combines TRBV6-5 with TRBJ2-1; 11 bases line up with TRBD1. J gave up 8 bases and V 5 bases, and 8 bases lay outside the gene matches. The CDR3 totals 15 residues. Looked up from germline, CDR1 is MNHEY and CDR2 is SVGAGI. CDR3 nucleotide sequence: TGTGCCAGCAGTCTAGGACAGGGGGCATCGGATGAGCAGTTCTTC. This translates into CASSLGQGASDEQFF.

The chain employs TRBV10-2 and TRBJ1-5; the D is unclear. CDR1 and CDR2 from the germline V gene are WSHSY and SAAADI. There are 14 residues in the CDR3. Trimming shortened V by 3 bases and J by 3 bases, and 9 bases separated the two germline ends. CDR3 in DNA: TGCGCCAGCAGTGATAAGGTGATCAATCAGCCCCAGCATTTT. It yields the protein CASSDKVINQPQHF.

The J gene is TRBJ2-2, the V gene TRBV7-9; 9 bases are a match to TRBD2. Germline trimming cut 5 bases from V and 3 bases from J; bases unmatched to any gene: 4. The CDR3 sequence is 15 residues long. Per the germline V gene, CDR1 is SEHNR and CDR2 is FQNEAQ (reference sequence). CDR3 DNA sequence: TGTGCCAGCAGCCGGACTAGCGAGGACACCGGGGAGCTGTTTTTT. Residues: CASSRTSEDTGELFF.

The chain joins TRBV7-3 to TRBJ1-1; D gene unclear. V was trimmed by 2 bases and J by 6 bases, leaving 10 bases between them. Per germline, CDR1 SGHTA and CDR2 FQGTGA. The CDR3 runs to 13 residues. CDR3 residues: CASSLDPTAEAFF. The DNA of the CDR3 is TGTGCCAGCAGCTTAGACCCCACGGCTGAAGCTTTCTTT. Full variable domain (rest looked up from reference TRBV7-3 and TRBJ1-1): GAGVSQTPSNKVTEKGKYVELRCDPISGHTALYWYRQSLGQGPEFLIYFQGTGAADDSGLPNDRFFAVRPEGSVSTLKIQRTERGDSAVYLCASSLDPTAEAFFGQGTRLTVV.

The chain has TRBV6-5 and TRBJ2-5, with 8 bases aligning to TRBD2. The CDR3 runs to 14 residues. Germline CDR1 is MNHEY and CDR2 is SVGAGI. V gave up 2 bases and J gave up 7 bases; unmatched junction bases: 6. The CDR3 sequence is CASSYAGSGRTQYF. As DNA, the CDR3 is TGTGCCAGCAGTTACGCGGGGAGCGGGAGGACCCAGTACTTC.

The chain joins TRBV29-1 to TRBJ2-3; D may be TRBD2 (8 bases). Germline assignment: CDR1 SQVTM and CDR2 ANQGSEA. CDR3 length: 15 residues. With 4 bases removed from V and 2 bases from J, the gap between germline ends came to 16 bases. The CDR3 coding sequence is TGCAGCGTTGTTTTCGGGAGGGGGCCCACAGATACGCAGTATTTT. It translates to CSVVFGRGPTDTQYF.

This chain links TRBV5-1 with TRBJ2-3, with D unresolved. V was trimmed by 0 bases and J by 2 bases, leaving 13 bases between them. CDR1 is SGHRS and CDR2 is YFSETQ in the germline V gene. This CDR3 region has 16 residues. This chain's CDR3 is CASSLAVGIYTDTQYF. Here the CDR3 DNA reads TGCGCCAGCAGCTTGGCCGTAGGGATATACACAGATACGCAGTATTTT.

The CDR3 DNA sequence: TGTGCCAGCAGTTACCAGGCGTCCGGGGAGCTGTTTTTT. As protein: CASSYQASGELFF. The chain uses TRBV6-5 and TRBJ2-2; D remains unclear. Trimming shortened V by 2 bases and J by 6 bases, and 7 bases separated the two germline ends. CDR1 and CDR2 (germline): MNHEY, SVGAGI. This CDR3 spans 13 amino acids.

The chain carries TRBV30 and TRBJ2-1; 7 nucleotides line up with TRBD1. Looked up from germline, CDR1 is GTSNPN and CDR2 is SVGIG (reference sequence). There are 15 residues in the CDR3. With 5 bases clipped from V and 2 bases from J, the junction kept 9 bases outside the gene matches. The CDR3 coding sequence is TGTGCCTGGGAGGAGACAGGGCGGGCCTACAATGAGCAGTTCTTC. Translated: CAWEETGRAYNEQFF.

CDR3 loop: CASSRGTSGTETQYF. The CDR3 DNA reads as TGTGCCAGCTCACGGGGGACTAGCGGGACGGAGACCCAGTACTTC. The J gene is TRBJ2-5, the V gene TRBV18; 13 nucleotides line up with TRBD2. The CDR3 runs to 15 residues. With 4 bases clipped from V and 5 bases from J, the junction kept 4 bases outside the gene matches. Germline lookup yields CDR1 KGHSH and CDR2 LQKENI.

In this sample, this clone turned up a few times. Distinct nucleotide sequences in the sample also encode this CDR3. The chain uses TRBV19 and TRBJ2-1, with a tentative D call TRBD2 (6 bases). V lost 3 bases to trimming and J lost 7 bases, with 10 bases between them. The germline gives CDR1 LNHDA, CDR2 SQIVND (reference sequence). This CDR3 has 13 amino acids. The CDR3 bases are TGTGCCAGTAGTATTGTCGGGAGTAATGAGCAGTTCTTC. Translation: CASSIVGSNEQFF.

The CDR3 nucleotides are TGTGCCAGCAGTACCGTCCGGGTCTCCGGGGAGCTGTTTTTT. Amino acid sequence: CASSTVRVSGELFF. V is TRBV7-2 and J is TRBJ2-2; no reliable D call. Germline assignment: CDR1 SGHTA and CDR2 FQGNSA. V was shortened by 6 bases and J by 6 bases, with 14 bases between the two germline ends. The CDR3 covers 14 residues. Supplemented by reference TRBV7-2 and TRBJ2-2, the full variable domain reads GAGVSQSPSNKVTEKGKDVELRCDPISGHTALYWYRQSLGQGLEFLIYFQGNSAPDKSGLPSDRFSAERTGGSVSTLTIQRTQQEDSAVYLCASSTVRVSGELFFGEGSRLTVL.

This clone came up a few times. This chain connects TRBV29-1 to TRBJ1-4; perhaps TRBD1 as D (6 bases). In germline, CDR1 is SQVTM, CDR2 ANQGSEA. Trimming left V 3 bases short and J 8 bases short, with 13 bases between. The CDR3 has 13 residues. CDR3 sequence: CSVEWQGSEKLFF. The CDR3 nucleotides read TGCAGCGTTGAGTGGCAGGGGTCGGAAAAACTGTTTTTT.

The gene calls are TRBV11-2 and TRBJ2-7; D ambiguous. CDR3 size: 14 residues. Per the germline V gene, CDR1 is SGHAT and CDR2 is FQNNGV. The ends were cut back, 8 bases at V and 4 bases at J, with 18 bases in the middle. CDR3 region: CASASISLGYEQYF. The DNA for the CDR3 is TGTGCCAGCGCGTCGATCTCTTTAGGATACGAGCAGTACTTC. The variable domain in full, with the rest retrieved from reference TRBV11-2 and TRBJ2-7, is EAGVAQSPRYKIIEKRQSVAFWCNPISGHATLYWYQQILGQGPKLLIQFQNNGVVDDSQLPKDRFSAERLKGVDSTLKIQPAKLEDSAVYLCASASISLGYEQYFGPGTRLTVT.

This clone was detected only once. The V gene is TRBV7-2, the J gene TRBJ2-2; 7 bases align to TRBD2. CDR1 is SGHTA, CDR2 FQGNSA, per germline. The CDR3 totals 15 residues. Trimming removed 5 bases from V and 5 bases from J; junction bases left unmatched: 8. Here the CDR3 reads CASSPASGRTGELFF. CDR3 sequence (DNA): TGTGCCAGCAGCCCGGCTAGCGGTAGGACCGGGGAGCTGTTTTTT.

V usage is TRBV2 and J usage is TRBJ1-5, with 10 bases identical to TRBD1. The length of the CDR3 is 16 residues. The germline gives CDR1 SNHLY, CDR2 FYNNEI. V was pared by 3 bases and J by 3 bases, with 5 bases of the junction left unmatched. CDR3 sequence reads: CASSEWGQGNNQPQHF. DNA for the CDR3: TGTGCCAGCAGTGAGTGGGGACAGGGGAACAATCAGCCCCAGCATTTT.

The chain combines TRBV28 with TRBJ2-5, with D uncertain. The CDR3 covers 13 residues. Per the germline V gene, CDR1 is MDHEN and CDR2 is SYDVKM. With 2 bases removed from V and 5 bases from J, the gap between germline ends came to 9 bases. Here the CDR3 DNA reads TGTGCCAGCAGTTTAGGTTCTATCGAGACCCAGTACTTC. This gives the protein CASSLGSIETQYF.

The chain joins TRBV11-3 to TRBJ2-3; D possibly corresponds to TRBD1 (5 bases). CDR1 is SGHNT, CDR2 YENEEA, per germline. V was pared by 0 bases and J by 6 bases, with 10 bases between. The CDR3 runs 14 residues. The CDR3 loop is CASSLDPGIDTQYF. CDR3 DNA: TGTGCCAGCAGCTTAGATCCAGGGATTGATACGCAGTATTTT.

The chain employs TRBV6-5 and TRBJ1-5; D possibly corresponds to TRBD1 (5 bases). Germline loops: CDR1 MNHEY, CDR2 SVGAGI. Trimming left V 6 bases short and J 5 bases short, with 11 bases between. This CDR3 has 13 residues. The CDR3 nucleotides read TGTGCCAGCAGAGGTTTCAGGGATCAGCCCCAGCATTTT. Translated, it gives CASRGFRDQPQHF.

The chain joins TRBV5-6 to TRBJ1-2; D gene unclear. Germline V lookup: CDR1 SGHDT, CDR2 YYEEEE. Trimming cost V 0 bases and J 3 bases, with 9 bases left between them. The CDR3 spans 14 residues. The chain's CDR3 is CASSLGNEDYGYTF. CDR3 DNA: TGTGCCAGCAGCTTGGGGAATGAGGACTATGGCTACACCTTC.

The rearrangement links TRBV18 to TRBJ2-7; 12 bases line up with TRBD1. Per the germline V gene, CDR1 is KGHSH and CDR2 is LQKENI. This CDR3 contains 15 residues. The V gene end was trimmed by 2 bases and the J gene end by 6 bases; junction bases not matched to a gene: 5. The CDR3 loop is CASSPTGTGGFEQYF. In DNA form, the CDR3 reads TGTGCCAGCTCACCAACCGGGACAGGGGGCTTCGAGCAGTACTTC.

The chain links TRBV5-1 to TRBJ2-7, with 7 positions matching TRBD2. Germline V gives CDR1 SGHRS, CDR2 YFSETQ. CDR3 length: 16 amino acids. The V and J ends lost 0 bases and 2 bases, in that order; junction bases with no gene match: 8. CDR3 bases: TGCGCCAGCAGCTTGGGCCCGGCGGGGGAGACCTACGAGCAGTACTTC. Translated: CASSLGPAGETYEQYF.

This clone has only a few counts. V usage is TRBV5-8 and J usage is TRBJ2-1, with TRBD1 identical over 9 bases. V lost 5 bases to trimming and J lost 5 bases; unmatched junction nucleotides: 8. CDR3 length equals 15 residues. Germline V gene lookup returns CDR1 SGHTS and CDR2 YDEGEE. In DNA, the CDR3 is TGTGCCAGCAGGGGGGGACAGGGTATCAACAATGAGCAGTTCTTC. This translates into CASRGGQGINNEQFF.

The table lists this clone with a few counts. This chain uses TRBV29-1 with TRBJ2-5; possible D gene TRBD1, 5 bases. The CDR3 totals 14 residues. V was shortened by 2 bases and J by 5 bases, with 15 bases between the two germline ends. Germline V gene sequence: CDR1 SQVTM, CDR2 ANQGSEA. The CDR3 spells CSVERGQGVETQYF. The DNA of the CDR3 is TGCAGCGTTGAAAGGGGCCAAGGGGTCGAGACCCAGTACTTC.